This paragraph covers one T cell receptor beta chain sequence. Antigen: not known. This specimen belongs to a study of blood T cells in healthy people across ages. Notes on the study in general: Conclusively comparing naive with antigen-experienced cells was impossible with unsorted PBMCs. Per-million-T-cell TCR beta diversity fell roughly linearly with age. Naive T cell percentage showed a strong correlation with the diversity of TCR beta.

Combining a sample-barcoded 5' primer with a J-beta primer mix, a second PCR ran for about 6 to 11 cycles. TCRdb used MiXCR to reprocess the 5' RACE reads, holding one entry per CDR3 protein. The sample holds about 1.8 million distinct CDR3 sequences, around half seen once. Germline V lookup: CDR1 DFQATT, CDR2 SNEGSKA (reference sequence). CDR3 length: 15 residues. V was shortened by 0 bases and J by 2 bases, with 12 bases between the two germline ends. The sample comprised blood. This TCR was recovered from a woman between 35 and 50 years old in good health. The chain carries TRBV20-1 and TRBJ2-3, with D possibly TRBD2 on 6 matching bases. The CDR3 region is CSARDPEGVTDTQYF. Here the CDR3 DNA reads TGCAGTGCTAGAGATCCGGAGGGAGTCACAGATACGCAGTATTTT.